The 28 T cell receptor beta chains below all came from one sample that was sequenced in a study of shared clonotypes between healthy human individuals. Naive CD8 cells, CD45RO-negative and positively selected for CCR7, excluded terminally differentiated effector memory CD45RA+ cells. Only in-frame clones appear in the TCRdb table, and some are missing; sequencing was by immunoSEQ multiplex PCR. The sample carries about 2.2 million clones, 85% to 95% recorded once. Sequenced sample: naive CD8+ T cells from PBMCs. The receptors here all came from a man aged 18 to 29 in good health. Some clones in this sample may be carry-over from other donors' samples.

Here the CDR3 DNA reads TGTGCCAGCAGTTTATCGTATACTAGCAGCCACTACGAGCAGTACTTC. This gives the protein CASSLSYTSSHYEQYF. The rearrangement links TRBV27 to TRBJ2-7, with D possibly matching TRBD2 (6 bases). CDR3 length equals 16 residues. V dropped 0 bases and J dropped 3 bases, with 15 bases sitting between them. The germline V gene encodes CDR1 MNHEY and CDR2 SMNVEV (reference sequence).

The chain couples TRBV19 to TRBJ2-7, with D maybe TRBD2 (6 bases). The V end was cut by 7 bases, the J end by 3 bases, with 13 bases between. This CDR3 is 13 amino acids long. The germline gives CDR1 LNHDA, CDR2 SQIVND (reference sequence). The CDR3 sequence is CASTGAEDYEQYF. The CDR3 coding sequence is TGTGCCAGTACGGGAGCGGAGGACTACGAGCAGTACTTC.

This clone has only one observation. The chain combines TRBV15 with TRBJ1-5, with 10 positions matching TRBD1. Germline loops: CDR1 LNHNV, CDR2 YYDKDF (reference sequence). This CDR3 region has 16 residues. V shed 0 bases and J 5 bases; nucleotides not matched to a gene: 4. The CDR3 DNA follows: TGTGCCACCAGCAGAGATGACAGGGGGCCTGATCAGCCCCAGCATTTT. Residues: CATSRDDRGPDQPQHF. The whole variable domain, filled in from reference TRBV15 and TRBJ1-5, reads DAMVIQNPRYQVTQFGKPVTLSCSQTLNHNVMYWYQQKSSQAPKLLFHYYDKDFNNEADTPDNFQSRRPNTSFCFLDIRSPGLGDTAMYLCATSRDDRGPDQPQHFGDGTRLSIL.

This clone was detected only once. This chain uses TRBV19 with TRBJ2-7; D not certain. Trimming took off 5 bases at V and 0 bases at J, with 17 bases between the two ends. The length of the CDR3 is 16 residues. Germline V gene lookup returns CDR1 LNHDA and CDR2 SQIVND (reference sequence). The CDR3 DNA reads as TGTGCCAGTAGTGAGGACCGCGAATTAAGCTCCTACGAGCAGTACTTC. Encoded protein: CASSEDRELSSYEQYF.

The chain recombines TRBV2 with TRBJ2-7; D is tentatively TRBD1 or TRBD2 (5 bases each). Per germline, CDR1 SNHLY and CDR2 FYNNEI. The CDR3 runs to 16 residues. The ends were cut back, 6 bases at V and 0 bases at J, with 18 bases in the middle. The CDR3 region is CASSETGTRFSYEQYF. In nucleotides, the CDR3 is TGTGCCAGCAGCGAAACCGGGACCAGGTTCTCCTACGAGCAGTACTTC.

The chain couples TRBV10-1 to TRBJ2-7; 7 bases map to TRBD2. After removal of 6 bases from V and 0 bases from J, the junction contained 2 bases not matched to a gene. The CDR3 spans 13 residues. Germline V gives CDR1 WNHNN, CDR2 SYGVQD (reference sequence). The CDR3 region has the DNA TGCGCCAGCAGCCGCGGGAGCTCCTACGAGCAGTACTTC. Translated, it gives CASSRGSSYEQYF.

The chain uses TRBV19 and TRBJ2-3; no clear D gene. V was shortened by 4 bases and J by 3 bases, with 5 bases between the two germline ends. Germline V gene sequence: CDR1 LNHDA, CDR2 SQIVND (reference sequence). The CDR3 spans 12 residues. CDR3 amino acids: CASSTRTDTQYF. The CDR3 nucleotides read TGTGCCAGTAGTACCCGAACAGATACGCAGTATTTT.

The gene calls are TRBV19 and TRBJ2-2; D is unclear. Germline assignment: CDR1 LNHDA and CDR2 SQIVND (reference sequence). The CDR3 is 17 residues long. V lost 5 bases and J 5 bases, leaving 21 bases between the germline ends. The CDR3 DNA reads TGTGCCAGTAGTCCCCGGACCGGTGGAATACGGACCGGGGAGCTGTTTTTT. Translated: CASSPRTGGIRTGELFF.

This chain connects TRBV10-1 to TRBJ2-2; possible D gene TRBD1, 7 bases. The CDR3 is made up of 14 amino acids. From germline, CDR1 is WNHNN and CDR2 SYGVQD (reference sequence). Trimming cost V 8 bases and J 6 bases, with 16 bases left between them. This chain's CDR3 is CASSSRGAPGELFF. The CDR3 DNA follows: TGCGCCAGCTCGTCCAGGGGGGCCCCCGGGGAGCTGTTTTTT.

This chain connects TRBV25-1 to TRBJ1-2; D not certain. Deletions cut 4 bases from V and 1 base from J, with 16 bases between. Germline CDR1 is MGHDK and CDR2 is SYGVNS. The CDR3 is 16 residues long. CDR3 bases: TGTGCCAGCAGTGGAGTCAGCAGAATAGATAACTATGGCTACACCTTC. This encodes CASSGVSRIDNYGYTF.

The J gene is TRBJ2-1, the V gene TRBV14, with D perhaps matching TRBD1 (5 bases). The CDR3 has 17 residues. The V gene lost 0 bases and the J gene lost 3 bases, with 15 bases spanning the gap. Germline V gene lookup returns CDR1 SGHDN and CDR2 FVKESK. DNA of the CDR3: TGTGCCAGCAGCCAAGAATCTACAGGACGAAGCTACAATGAGCAGTTCTTC. Protein: CASSQESTGRSYNEQFF.

The sample holds a few counts of this clone. V gene TRBV7-9 combines with J gene TRBJ1-1; the D is unclear. Trimming left V 10 bases short and J 12 bases short, with 18 bases between. The germline gives CDR1 SEHNR, CDR2 FQNEAQ (reference sequence). This CDR3 has 11 residues. CDR3 protein: CATGEGLESFF. CDR3 bases: TGTGCCACCGGGGAAGGATTGGAATCTTTCTTT.

V is TRBV7-9 and J is TRBJ2-5; tentative D call: TRBD1 (5 bases). Trimming left V 7 bases short and J 5 bases short, with 17 bases between. Germline-derived CDR1 and CDR2 are SEHNR and FQNEAQ (reference sequence). The CDR3 length is 14 residues. CDR3 region: CASTFVRVEETQYF. The CDR3 DNA reads TGTGCCAGCACCTTTGTCAGGGTCGAGGAGACCCAGTACTTC.

This chain connects TRBV7-8 to TRBJ2-1, with D tentatively TRBD1 (5 bases). Trimming took 8 bases from V and 6 from J, leaving 14 bases between them. The CDR3 totals 13 residues. The V gene's germline CDR1 is SGHVS and CDR2 FQNEAQ. CDR3 in DNA: TGTGCCAGCGGCATCGACAGTGGCAATGAGCAGTTCTTC. Translating it yields CASGIDSGNEQFF.

The genes are TRBV7-8 and TRBJ1-2, with no clear D. V lost 0 bases and J 4 bases, leaving 15 bases between the germline ends. The germline CDR1 and CDR2 sequences are SGHVS and FQNEAQ. The CDR3 sequence is 16 residues long. In nucleotides, the CDR3 is TGTGCCAGCAGCTTAGCGCGCACGATTTCTACCTATGGCTACACCTTC. Protein product: CASSLARTISTYGYTF.

This chain connects TRBV9 to TRBJ1-3; no clear D. The CDR3 sequence is 16 residues long. V lost 5 bases and J 0 bases, leaving 15 bases between the germline ends. Germline V gives CDR1 SGDLS, CDR2 YYNGEE. The CDR3 region has the DNA TGTGCCAGCAGTCTAGGACGGGCGAGCTCTGGAAACACCATATATTTT. This sequence encodes CASSLGRASSGNTIYF.

V usage is TRBV9 and J usage is TRBJ1-1; D is perhaps TRBD1 (5 bases). The CDR3 covers 14 residues. Germline V gives CDR1 SGDLS, CDR2 YYNGEE. Trimming stripped 4 bases from V and 3 bases from J, with 13 bases between. CDR3 amino acids: CASSPGGRDTEAFF. In DNA, the CDR3 is TGTGCCAGCAGCCCCGGGGGTCGGGACACTGAAGCTTTCTTT.

The chain carries TRBV12-5 and TRBJ2-7; maybe TRBD2 (5 bases). Germline V gene data show CDR1 as LGHNT and CDR2 as FRNRAP. The CDR3 runs 17 residues. V lost 0 bases and J 2 bases, leaving 17 bases between the germline ends. The CDR3, as DNA: TGTGCTAGTGGTTTGGTATCTCCGACGGGGAAGACCTACGAGCAGTACTTC. Translated, it gives CASGLVSPTGKTYEQYF. Looking up the rest from reference TRBV12-5 and TRBJ2-7 gives the full variable domain: DARVTQTPRHKVTEMGQEVTMRCQPILGHNTVFWYRQTMMQGLELLAYFRNRAPLDDSGMPKDRFSAEMPDATLATLKIQPSEPRDSAVYFCASGLVSPTGKTYEQYFGPGTRLTVT.

The chain joins TRBV11-2 to TRBJ1-2; D remains ambiguous. The CDR3 sequence is 14 residues long. V gave up 5 bases and J gave up 0 bases, with 10 bases separating them. Germline-derived CDR1 and CDR2 are SGHAT and FQNNGV. CDR3 region: CASSPSGANYGYTF. CDR3 nucleotide sequence: TGTGCCAGCAGCCCAAGCGGAGCTAACTATGGCTACACCTTC.

V usage is TRBV10-3 and J usage is TRBJ2-4; the match to TRBD1 covers 10 bases. Trimming took 2 bases from V and 2 from J; bases not matched to a gene: 3. This CDR3 has 16 residues. The germline gives CDR1 ENHRY, CDR2 SYGVKD. CDR3 DNA sequence: TGTGCCATCAGTGAGGGACAGGGGGGATCCAAAAACATTCAGTACTTC. It codes for CAISEGQGGSKNIQYF.

For the CDR3, the DNA is TGTGCCAGCAGCCCACCCCCGGGACAGAGGGGTTTGAATGAGCAGTTCTTC. Translating it yields CASSPPPGQRGLNEQFF. The V and J genes are TRBV7-6 and TRBJ2-1; the match to TRBD1 covers 7 bases. This CDR3 spans 17 amino acids. Germline V CDR1 and CDR2: SGHVS, FNYEAQ. With V trimmed by 5 bases and J by 7 bases, 17 bases remained unmatched.

This sequence joins TRBV19 and TRBJ2-1; D unresolved. Germline-derived CDR1 and CDR2 are LNHDA and SQIVND (reference sequence). This CDR3 region has 14 residues. The V and J ends lost 7 bases and 1 base respectively, with 11 bases between them. DNA of the CDR3: TGTGCCAGTACCCCTAGTAGTTCCTACAATGAGCAGTTCTTC. This codes for CASTPSSSYNEQFF.

The CDR3 sequence: CASRPGQGRIQPQHF. DNA of the CDR3: TGTGCCAGCAGGCCAGGACAGGGGAGGATTCAGCCCCAGCATTTT. The chain carries TRBV6-5 and TRBJ1-5; TRBD1 agrees at 9 bases. CDR1 is MNHEY and CDR2 is SVGAGI in the germline V gene. Unmatched junction bases numbered 9, after V lost 6 bases and J lost 6 bases. The CDR3 loop spans 15 amino acids.

J is TRBJ1-1 and V is TRBV9; TRBD1 might be the D (6 bases). Trimming removed 3 bases at V and 8 bases at J, with 20 bases between. Germline CDR1 is SGDLS and CDR2 is YYNGEE. This CDR3 contains 15 residues. Written as DNA, the CDR3 is TGTGCCAGCAGCGCTCGGGGGGGCACTGGAACCGAAGCTTTCTTT. Translation: CASSARGGTGTEAFF.

The CDR3 DNA sequence: TGTGCCAGCAGTCCTATCCCAGCGGTGTACCAAGAGACCCAGTACTTC. Its protein is CASSPIPAVYQETQYF. The rearrangement links TRBV27 to TRBJ2-5, with D possibly matching TRBD2 (5 bases). This CDR3 contains 16 residues. V lost 5 bases and J lost 0, with 16 bases in between. The V gene's germline CDR1 is MNHEY and CDR2 SMNVEV (reference sequence).

The J gene is TRBJ1-1, the V gene TRBV19; D might be TRBD1 (5 bases). CDR3 length: 16 residues. Trimming pared 4 bases from V and 0 bases from J, leaving 15 bases between. Looked up from germline, CDR1 is LNHDA and CDR2 is SQIVND (reference sequence). The CDR3 reads CASSTISGRLNTEAFF. CDR3 bases: TGTGCCAGTAGTACTATTTCGGGACGGTTGAACACTGAAGCTTTCTTT.

V is TRBV15 and J is TRBJ1-4; possible D gene TRBD1, 6 bases. CDR3 length: 13 residues. Germline-derived CDR1 and CDR2 are LNHNV and YYDKDF (reference sequence). With 9 bases removed from V and 5 bases from J, the gap between germline ends came to 13 bases. DNA of the CDR3: TGTGCCACAACCGACAGGATGAATGAAAAACTGTTTTTT. Its translation is CATTDRMNEKLFF.

The chain recombines TRBV27 with TRBJ2-1; 11 nucleotides agree with TRBD2. Germline V gives CDR1 MNHEY, CDR2 SMNVEV (reference sequence). With V trimmed by 0 bases and J by 4 bases, 8 bases remained unmatched. This CDR3 spans 18 amino acids. CDR3 nucleotides: TGTGCCAGCAGTTTATCTAGCGGGAGGGATCCTGTTTACAATGAGCAGTTCTTC. It yields the protein CASSLSSGRDPVYNEQFF.